The 31 T cell receptor beta chains reported below all come from one sample, sequenced in a study of blood T cell repertoires in COVID-19. Measured with immunoSEQ multiplex PCR; TCRdb has only the in-frame clones, and not every one. The sample holds approximately 120,000 clones, around nine tenths seen once. The specimen sequenced was peripheral blood. All receptors derive from a woman at least 80 years old with acute or convalescent COVID-19.

This chain uses TRBV7-2 with TRBJ2-2, with D hard to call. The V end lost 1 base, the J end lost 8 bases, and 14 bases lay between the germline ends. The germline V gene encodes CDR1 SGHTA and CDR2 FQGNSA. The CDR3 is made up of 15 amino acids. The CDR3: CASSLVRLGGGELFF. For the CDR3, the DNA is TGTGCCAGCAGCTTAGTTCGACTGGGTGGAGGGGAGCTGTTTTTT.

This chain joins TRBV2 and TRBJ1-1, with D maybe TRBD1 (5 bases). The CDR3 is made up of 12 amino acids. V was cut by 8 bases and J by 10 bases, with 17 bases left in between. The germline CDR1 and CDR2 sequences are SNHLY and FYNNEI. DNA for the CDR3: TGTGCCAGCCAGGAACAGGCCCGTGGAGCTTTCTTT. Protein product: CASQEQARGAFF. Filled out from reference TRBV2 and TRBJ1-1, the complete variable domain reads EPEVTQTPSHQVTQMGQEVILRCVPISNHLYFYWYRQILGQKVEFLVSFYNNEISEKSEIFDDQFSVERPDGSNFTLKIRSTKLEDSAMYFCASQEQARGAFFGQGTRLTVV.

This clone was seen a handful of times. The chain combines TRBV5-1 with TRBJ1-1; TRBD1 aligns across 9 bases. This CDR3 is built from 15 residues. Germline values: CDR1 SGHRS, CDR2 YFSETQ. The junction had 5 bases not matched to a gene; V was cut back by 4 bases and J by 1 base. The DNA for the CDR3 is TGCGCCAGCAGCAGGACAGGGGCAGGGAACACTGAAGCTTTCTTT. Amino acid sequence: CASSRTGAGNTEAFF. Filled out from reference TRBV5-1 and TRBJ1-1, the complete variable domain reads KAGVTQTPRYLIKTRGQQVTLSCSPISGHRSVSWYQQTPGQGLQFLFEYFSETQRNKGNFPGRFSGRQFSNSRSEMNVSTLELGDSALYLCASSRTGAGNTEAFFGQGTRLTVV.

The sample holds a few counts of this clone. The CDR3 loop reads CASSLAGSGRAQEQYF. The CDR3 region has the DNA TGTGCCAGCAGCTTAGCGGGTAGCGGGAGGGCCCAGGAGCAGTACTTC. V and J are TRBV7-2 and TRBJ2-7; 11 nucleotides agree with TRBD2. V lost 0 bases and J lost 7; bases outside the gene matches: 8. This CDR3 comprises 16 residues. The germline gives CDR1 SGHTA, CDR2 FQGNSA.

This chain joins TRBV10-3 and TRBJ1-1, with 10 bases matching TRBD1. This CDR3 comprises 15 residues. Germline V gives CDR1 ENHRY, CDR2 SYGVKD. V dropped 4 bases and J dropped 5; count of bases not matched to a gene: 7. The CDR3 region is CAISVSWTGGTEAFF. In DNA form, the CDR3 reads TGTGCCATCAGTGTCTCCTGGACAGGGGGAACTGAAGCTTTCTTT.

The CDR3 DNA is TGTGCCAGCAGCTGGAGTGGAGGCTCCTACGAGCAGTACTTC. Translating it yields CASSWSGGSYEQYF. This rearrangement joins TRBV5-4 to TRBJ2-7, with D possibly matching TRBD2 (5 bases). Germline values: CDR1 SGHNT, CDR2 YYREEE (reference sequence). The germline V and J ends were trimmed by 3 bases and 0 bases, with 10 bases remaining between them. This CDR3 contains 14 residues.

The rearrangement uses TRBV27 and TRBJ2-5; 9 bases fit TRBD2. This CDR3 has 16 amino acids. CDR1 is MNHEY and CDR2 is SMNVEV in the germline V gene (reference sequence). The V gene end was trimmed by 4 bases and the J gene end by 3 bases; junction bases not matched to a gene: 9. CDR3 protein: CASSSPAAGGKETQYF. The CDR3 DNA follows: TGTGCCAGCAGTTCCCCTGCAGCGGGGGGAAAAGAGACCCAGTACTTC.

In its sample, this clone was seen a few times. The chain carries TRBV6-4 and TRBJ1-4, with a weak D call TRBD1 (6 bases). The germline V gene has CDR1 MRHNA and CDR2 SNTAGT. Trimming removed 1 base at V and 0 bases at J, with 12 bases between. The CDR3 sequence is 17 residues long. The CDR3 nucleotides are TGTGCCAGCAGTGACTTACAGGGATTCCCAACTAATGAAAAACTGTTTTTT. This encodes CASSDLQGFPTNEKLFF.

The V and J genes are TRBV7-9 and TRBJ2-7, with TRBD2 matching over 12 bases. From germline, CDR1 is SEHNR and CDR2 FQNEAQ (reference sequence). This CDR3 comprises 14 residues. After removal of 4 bases from V and 3 bases from J, the junction contained 1 base not matched to a gene. CDR3 nucleotides: TGTGCCAGCAGCTCTAGCGGGGGGGTCTACGAGCAGTACTTC. It specifies CASSSSGGVYEQYF.

The chain uses TRBV4-3 and TRBJ2-3; D might be TRBD1 (6 bases). V lost 1 base and J lost 2, with 10 bases in between. The V gene's germline CDR1 is LGHNA and CDR2 YSLEER. This CDR3 has 15 residues. In DNA form, the CDR3 reads TGCGCCAGCAGCCAAGCAGGGGATGTCACAGATACGCAGTATTTT. Its protein product is CASSQAGDVTDTQYF.

The J gene is TRBJ2-5, the V gene TRBV5-8, with D possibly being TRBD1 (6 bases). The CDR3 is 14 residues long. Between the trimmed V and J ends, which lost 0 bases and 1 base, there was a span of 7 bases. Per the germline V gene, CDR1 is SGHTS and CDR2 is YDEGEE. CDR3 coding DNA: TGTGCCAGCAGCTTGGAGGGGGTCCAAGAGACCCAGTACTTC. It is translated as CASSLEGVQETQYF.

The chain recombines TRBV5-5 with TRBJ1-2; weak D call: TRBD1 (6 bases). CDR3 length equals 15 residues. The germline V gene encodes CDR1 SGHKS and CDR2 YYEKEE (reference sequence). Trimming took off 4 bases at V and 4 bases at J, with 17 bases between the two ends. The CDR3 DNA reads TGTGCCAGCAGCCCGTCCCCGGGACATCTCTATGGCTACACCTTC. Translated: CASSPSPGHLYGYTF.

The chain links TRBV2 to TRBJ2-7; 9 bases are shared with TRBD1. The CDR3 extends over 18 amino acids. In germline, CDR1 is SNHLY, CDR2 FYNNEI. V was clipped by 4 bases and J by 2 bases; unmatched bases: 15. CDR3 sequence reads: CASSVRRTGTGLTYEQYF. For the CDR3, the DNA is TGTGCCAGCAGTGTTAGGCGAACCGGGACAGGGCTGACCTACGAGCAGTACTTC.

In this sample, this clone turned up a few times. The chain has TRBV19 and TRBJ1-4; 8 nucleotides match TRBD1. The CDR3 runs to 14 residues. V was pared by 5 bases and J by 5 bases, with 4 bases of the junction left unmatched. Germline V gene lookup returns CDR1 LNHDA and CDR2 SQIVND (reference sequence). The DNA of the CDR3 is TGTGCCAGTAGTTCCCGACAGGGGAATGAAAAACTGTTTTTT. Encoded protein: CASSSRQGNEKLFF.

The V and J genes are TRBV4-3 and TRBJ1-1; no firm D call. Trimming left V 0 bases short and J 2 bases short, with 16 bases between. Per the germline V gene, CDR1 is LGHNA and CDR2 is YSLEER. This CDR3 comprises 17 residues. The CDR3 region is CASSQDHDGVTNTEAFF. Written as DNA, the CDR3 is TGCGCCAGCAGCCAAGATCATGACGGGGTCACAAACACTGAAGCTTTCTTT.

J is TRBJ2-7 and V is TRBV6-5, with 13 nucleotides matching TRBD2. Germline values: CDR1 MNHEY, CDR2 SVGAGI. The CDR3 consists of 16 residues. The ends lost 2 bases at V and 4 bases at J; junction bases unmatched: 5. The DNA for the CDR3 is TGTGCCAGCAGTTACGACGGGACTAGCGGGGCGTACGAGCAGTACTTC. Residues: CASSYDGTSGAYEQYF.

This sequence joins TRBV15 and TRBJ1-3; no reliable D call. The V gene lost 7 bases and the J gene lost 4 bases, with 14 bases spanning the gap. Germline assignment: CDR1 LNHNV and CDR2 YYDKDF (reference sequence). The CDR3 runs to 14 residues. CDR3 coding DNA: TGTGCCACCACCCCCGAGCAGGTGGGAAACACCATATATTTT. Translating gives CATTPEQVGNTIYF.

The CDR3 nucleotides read TGCAGCACCGTAGCGGGAGACACCGGGGAGCTGTTTTTT. This codes for CSTVAGDTGELFF. The chain joins TRBV29-1 to TRBJ2-2, with TRBD2 matching over 9 bases. V shed 8 bases, J shed 3 bases, and the junction held 4 bases outside the gene matches. The CDR3 has 13 residues. CDR1 and CDR2 (germline): SQVTM, ANQGSEA.

The chain carries TRBV5-1 and TRBJ2-2; 7 bases are shared with TRBD1. V was pared by 0 bases and J by 7 bases, with 6 bases of the junction left unmatched. From germline, CDR1 is SGHRS and CDR2 YFSETQ. The CDR3 totals 15 residues. CDR3 region: CASSLEGGEDGELFF. The DNA for the CDR3 is TGCGCCAGCAGCTTGGAAGGGGGCGAGGACGGGGAGCTGTTTTTT.

The chain is built from TRBV7-9 and TRBJ2-1; the D gene is possibly TRBD1 (5 bases). CDR3 length equals 16 residues. Germline values: CDR1 SEHNR, CDR2 FQNEAQ (reference sequence). V gave up 1 base and J gave up 7 bases, with 17 bases separating them. The CDR3: CASSLGGRAHGNEQFF. CDR3 nucleotide sequence: TGTGCCAGCAGCTTAGGGGGCAGGGCCCACGGGAATGAGCAGTTCTTC.

V gene TRBV7-9 combines with J gene TRBJ2-1; possibly TRBD2 for D (5 bases). Germline V gene lookup returns CDR1 SEHNR and CDR2 FQNEAQ (reference sequence). The V end was cut by 10 bases, the J end by 7 bases, with 11 bases between. The CDR3 has 11 amino acids. This chain's CDR3 is CATRRGNEQFF. In DNA form, the CDR3 reads TGTGCCACCCGACGGGGAAATGAGCAGTTCTTC. The full variable domain, its missing parts supplied by reference TRBV7-9 and TRBJ2-1, is DTGVSQNPRHKITKRGQNVTFRCDPISEHNRLYWYRQTLGQGPEFLTYFQNEAQLEKSRLLSDRFSAERPKGSFSTLEIQRTEQGDSAMYLCATRRGNEQFFGPGTRLTVL.

The CDR3 region has the DNA TGTGCCAGCAGCTTAGATCGTCTCGCTAGCGGGGCTGTGGCTCGGCAGCAGACCCAGTACTTC. Translated, it gives CASSLDRLASGAVARQQTQYF. The genes are TRBV7-8 and TRBJ2-5; 9 bases are shared with TRBD2. The J segment lost 6 bases and the V segment lost 1 base, leaving 24 bases of the junction unmatched. Germline V gene sequence: CDR1 SGHVS, CDR2 FQNEAQ. The CDR3 contains 21 residues.

In this sample, this clone turned up a few times. The chain has TRBV7-9 and TRBJ2-7; TRBD2 agrees at 8 bases. The CDR3 runs 18 residues. The germline CDR1 and CDR2 sequences are SEHNR and FQNEAQ (reference sequence). V lost 4 bases and J lost 2; bases outside the gene matches: 16. DNA of the CDR3: TGTGCCAGCAGCTCATCAATTGGGGGACTAGTCTCACCCTACGAGCAGTACTTC. Translation: CASSSSIGGLVSPYEQYF.

The chain joins TRBV27 to TRBJ2-5; 7 nucleotides line up with TRBD1. Germline CDR1 reads MNHEY; CDR2 reads SMNVEV (reference sequence). Germline trimming cut 6 bases from V and 5 bases from J; bases unmatched to any gene: 6. The CDR3 runs 13 residues. This CDR3 is CASRGGAVETQYF. CDR3 bases: TGTGCCAGCAGAGGGGGCGCGGTGGAGACCCAGTACTTC.

V usage is TRBV6-5 and J usage is TRBJ1-1; 9 nucleotides match TRBD1. Germline loops: CDR1 MNHEY, CDR2 SVGAGI. Trimming took 8 bases from V and 0 from J; bases not matched to a gene: 7. This CDR3 spans 15 amino acids. This CDR3 reads CASSPGTGLNTEAFF. CDR3 nucleotide sequence: TGTGCCAGCTCCCCCGGGACAGGGTTGAACACTGAAGCTTTCTTT.

The V and J genes are TRBV6-6 and TRBJ1-2; D is perhaps TRBD1 (6 bases). The CDR3 is 13 amino acids. The ends were cut back, 8 bases at V and 7 bases at J, with 17 bases in the middle. Germline CDR1 and CDR2: MNHNY and SVGAGI (reference sequence). DNA of the CDR3: TGTGCCAGCGGGACGCGAGGGGGAAGTGGCTACACCTTC. Protein sequence: CASGTRGGSGYTF.

The J gene is TRBJ1-1, the V gene TRBV6-6; TRBD1 agrees at 7 bases. The ends lost 4 bases at V and 7 bases at J; junction bases unmatched: 3. This CDR3 contains 12 residues. From germline, CDR1 is MNHNY and CDR2 SVGAGI (reference sequence). CDR3 in amino acids: CASSSQGGEAFF. For the CDR3, the DNA is TGTGCCAGCAGTTCCCAGGGGGGTGAAGCTTTCTTT.

This chain joins TRBV18 and TRBJ2-3, with a weak D call TRBD2 (6 bases). In germline, CDR1 is KGHSH, CDR2 LQKENI. The V gene lost 5 bases and the J gene lost 1 base, with 16 bases spanning the gap. The CDR3 covers 16 residues. As DNA, the CDR3 is TGTGCCAGCTCAACGAAACTAGCTCCGCGCACAGATACGCAGTATTTT. It codes for CASSTKLAPRTDTQYF. Drawing the rest from reference TRBV18 and TRBJ2-3, the complete variable domain is NAGVMQNPRHLVRRRGQEARLRCSPMKGHSHVYWYRQLPEEGLKFMVYLQKENIIDESGMPKERFSAEFPKEGPSILRIQQVVRGDSAAYFCASSTKLAPRTDTQYFGPGTRLTVL.

V gene TRBV4-2 combines with J gene TRBJ2-7, with D perhaps matching TRBD1 (5 bases). CDR3 length: 14 amino acids. V lost 3 bases, J lost 3 bases, and 12 bases lay in between. CDR1 LGHNA and CDR2 YNFKEQ come from the germline V gene. The CDR3 DNA follows: TGTGCCAGCAGCCAGGGGCTAGGCAGCTACGAGCAGTACTTC. This codes for CASSQGLGSYEQYF.

This chain connects TRBV6-5 to TRBJ1-6, with D unclear. V was pared by 6 bases and J by 5 bases, with 11 bases between. The CDR3 sequence is 14 residues long. CDR1 and CDR2 (germline): MNHEY, SVGAGI. CDR3 bases: TGTGCCAGCAGACTGAAGGAGCATAATTCACCCCTCCACTTT. It yields the protein CASRLKEHNSPLHF.

This sequence joins TRBV6-1 and TRBJ1-4; TRBD1 matches at 10 bases. CDR3 length: 15 amino acids. CDR1 MNHNS and CDR2 SASEGT come from the germline V gene. V dropped 3 bases and J dropped 7; count of bases not matched to a gene: 5. The DNA for the CDR3 is TGTGCCAGCAGTGACCCCCGGGACAGGGGTGAAAAACTGTTTTTT. Translating gives CASSDPRDRGEKLFF.